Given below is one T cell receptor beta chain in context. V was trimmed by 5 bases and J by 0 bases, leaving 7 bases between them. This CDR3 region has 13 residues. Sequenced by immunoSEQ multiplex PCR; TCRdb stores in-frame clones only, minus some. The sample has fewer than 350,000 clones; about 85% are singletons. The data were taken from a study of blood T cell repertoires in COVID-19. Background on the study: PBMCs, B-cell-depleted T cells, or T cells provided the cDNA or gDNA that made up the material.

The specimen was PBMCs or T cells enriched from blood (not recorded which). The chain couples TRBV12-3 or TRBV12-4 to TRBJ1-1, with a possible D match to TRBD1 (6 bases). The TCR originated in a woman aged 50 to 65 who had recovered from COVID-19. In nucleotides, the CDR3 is TGTGCCAGCAGTCGGACAGTGAACACTGAAGCTTTCTTT. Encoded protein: CASSRTVNTEAFF.